This T cell receptor beta chain is from a study of T cell changes during pregnancy in multiple sclerosis. TCRdb's table, derived via immunoSEQ multiplex PCR, lists solely in-frame clones and lacks some. The table lists over 55,000 clones, over 80% of them singletons. V was pared by 4 bases and J by 2 bases, with 13 bases between. The CDR3 runs to 15 residues. The germline V gene has CDR1 SGHRS and CDR2 YFSETQ. The rearrangement joins TRBV5-1 to TRBJ2-1; a possible D gene is TRBD2 (5 bases). This clonotype originated in a female donor with multiple sclerosis, enrolled in a pregnancy study. Sequencing was performed on peripheral blood, taken in the first trimester of pregnancy. The CDR3 region has the DNA TGCGCCAGCAGCGAAGGAGGCAGTACCTACAATGAGCAGTTCTTC. Residues: CASSEGGSTYNEQFF.